These T cell receptor beta chains were read from a single sample in a study of T cells in Graves' hyperthyroidism and ophthalmopathy. TCRdb re-called the multiplex PCR reads through MiXCR, storing one row per CDR3 protein. Here the sample spans some 620,000 distinct CDR3 sequences, 15% to 20% being singletons. The source material was blood. These receptors originate from a woman in her 30s with Graves' hyperthyroidism. CDR3s include the opening cysteine and the closing phenylalanine or tryptophan. The order of the fields is J gene, D gene, V gene, clone size, CDR3 protein, CDR3 DNA. The D gene is left open where the match is weak. Some rows have no size entry. The others give once, few or many, or a class for an expanded clone.

TRBJ1-3	.	TRBV3-1	many	CASSRRGDSGNTIYF	TGTGCCAGCAGCCGTAGGGGGGACTCTGGAAACACCATATATTTT
TRBJ2-1	TRBD2	TRBV7-9	.	CASSAGLAGVNEQFF	TGTGCCAGCAGCGCCGGACTAGCGGGAGTGAATGAGCAGTTCTTC
TRBJ1-1	.	TRBV12-3/TRBV12-4	many	CASRVRSPNTEAFF	TGTGCCAGCCGTGTCCGGTCTCCAAACACTGAAGCTTTCTTT
TRBJ2-3	.	TRBV11-2	many	CASSLPIDTTDTQYF	TGTGCCAGCAGCTTACCAATAGACACCACAGATACGCAGTATTTT
TRBJ2-5	.	TRBV5-1	.	CASSPHRETQYF	TGCGCCAGCAGTCCCCATAGGGAGACCCAGTACTTC
TRBJ2-2	.	TRBV6-1	many	CASSPRGVGELFF	TGTGCCAGCAGTCCCCGAGGGGTGGGGGAGCTGTTTTTT
TRBJ2-7	TRBD1	TRBV7-9	.	CASSLLGGTGGEQYF	TGTGCCAGCAGCTTATTGGGAGGGACAGGGGGCGAGCAGTACTTC
TRBJ2-7	TRBD2	TRBV5-4	.	CASSTSPGLAALREQYF	TGTGCCAGCAGCACAAGCCCGGGACTAGCGGCACTACGGGAGCAGTACTTC
TRBJ2-3	.	TRBV28	.	CASSTPTEITDTQYF	TGTGCCAGCAGTACCCCTACTGAAATCACAGATACGCAGTATTTT
TRBJ2-2	.	TRBV11-2	many	CASSLLAGNTGELFF	TGTGCCAGCAGCCTGCTGGCAGGGAACACCGGGGAGCTGTTTTTT
TRBJ1-4	.	TRBV18	many	CASSPIRGEKLFF	TGTGCCAGCTCACCGATTCGCGGTGAAAAACTGTTTTTT
TRBJ2-7	.	TRBV19	few	CASSIKAGPSYEQYF	TGTGCCAGTAGTATAAAGGCGGGTCCCTCCTACGAGCAGTACTTC
TRBJ2-3	TRBD1	TRBV27	.	CASRRTGGIDTQYF	TGTGCCAGCAGACGGACAGGGGGCATAGATACGCAGTATTTT
TRBJ1-2	.	TRBV4-2	few	CASSQDAGSYTF	TGTGCCAGCAGCCAAGATGCCGGGTCCTACACCTTC
TRBJ2-3	.	TRBV7-3	many	CASSLRGGAGADTQYF	TGTGCCAGCAGCTTAAGAGGGGGGGCGGGAGCGGATACGCAGTATTTT
TRBJ2-7	TRBD2	TRBV6-1	few	CASTATDSGSNEQYF	TGTGCCAGCACCGCCACCGATAGCGGGAGCAACGAGCAGTACTTC
TRBJ1-2	.	TRBV20-1	many	CSATGKGDYGYTF	TGCAGTGCTACAGGGAAGGGGGACTATGGCTACACCTTC
TRBJ1-5	.	TRBV12-5	.	CASAYYRDFNQPQHF	TGTGCTAGTGCCTATTACCGGGACTTCAATCAGCCCCAGCATTTT
TRBJ2-1	.	TRBV7-2	many	CASSFAQKNNEQFF	TGTGCCAGCAGCTTTGCGCAGAAAAACAATGAGCAGTTCTTC
TRBJ1-2	.	TRBV12-3/TRBV12-4	many	CASGVISGYTF	TGTGCCAGCGGTGTCATATCAGGCTACACCTTC
TRBJ2-3	.	TRBV2	.	CASGGDTSTDTQYF	TGTGCCAGCGGGGGGGACACCAGCACAGATACGCAGTATTTT
TRBJ2-7	TRBD1	TRBV29-1	.	CSALDRVRSYEQYF	TGCAGCGCCTTGGACAGGGTGAGGTCCTACGAGCAGTACTTC
TRBJ2-6	.	TRBV28	.	CASSSPRQKTSGANVLTF	TGTGCCAGCAGTTCGCCTCGACAAAAGACGTCTGGGGCCAACGTCCTGACTTTC